This paragraph covers one T cell receptor (beta chain) sequence. The antigen remains unidentified. This specimen comes from a study of shared clonotypes between healthy human individuals. Across the study: Three plates each covered CD4 naive and memory; CD8 naive two, CD8 memory one.

Researchers ran the assay at a deep level. Sequenced by immunoSEQ multiplex PCR; TCRdb stores in-frame clones only, minus some. Among some 2,500,000 clones listed, around 93% were seen once. The V and J ends lost 3 bases and 5 bases, in that order; junction bases with no gene match: 13. Germline CDR1 MDHEN, CDR2 SYDVKM. The CDR3 sequence is 17 residues long. General study results and limits: A generally larger estimated richness was seen in naive subsets than in memory subsets.

The rearrangement joins TRBV28 to TRBJ2-5, with 9 bases lining up with TRBD1. This receptor was identified in a man between 18 and 35 years old in good health. Some clones in this sample may be carry-over from other donors' samples. Sequencing was performed on naive CD4+ T cells from PBMCs. As to subset: CD45RA+ positively selected. The CDR3 DNA reads as TGTGCCAGCAGTTTGCGCCCCATGGGGACAGGGTTGGAGACCCAGTACTTC. Translating gives CASSLRPMGTGLETQYF.